Listed below are T cell receptor beta chains from one sample, sequenced in a study of blood T cell repertoires in COVID-19. The table came from immunoSEQ multiplex PCR; TCRdb's copy has only in-frame clones and leaves some out. The data show some 270,000 clones, about nine tenths seen once. Source material: PBMCs or T cells enriched from blood (not recorded which). These receptors all come from a middle-aged woman who had recovered from COVID-19. The CDR3 runs from the conserved cysteine through the conserved F or W. D genes are given only for firm matches. Part of the rows lack a size; the others show once, few, many or a class for expanded clones.

cdr3_aa | cdr3_nt | d_call | clone_size | j_call | v_call
CASSSGYGYTF | TGTGCCAGCAGCTCAGGCTATGGCTACACCTTC | - | once | TRBJ1-2 | TRBV7-3
CASSQGIDSYEQYF | TGCGCCAGCAGCCAAGGAATAGACAGCTACGAGCAGTACTTC | - | - | TRBJ2-7 | TRBV4-3
CASSANRQAGANVLTF | TGTGCCAGCAGCGCGAATAGACAGGCTGGGGCCAACGTCCTGACTTTC | - | - | TRBJ2-6 | TRBV9
CASSFRRERDTQYF | TGTGCCAGCAGCTTTAGGAGGGAGCGCGATACGCAGTATTTT | - | - | TRBJ2-3 | TRBV5-4
CASSRADEQYF | TGTGCCAGCAGCCGCGCGGACGAGCAGTACTTC | - | few | TRBJ2-7 | TRBV2
CASSPRDRGTLDTQYF | TGTGCCAGCAGCCCGCGGGACAGGGGTACCTTAGATACGCAGTATTTT | TRBD1 | - | TRBJ2-3 | TRBV7-6
CASSYGNRGRDGYTF | TGTGCCAGCAGTTACGGGAACAGGGGGCGCGATGGCTACACCTTC | TRBD1 | - | TRBJ1-2 | TRBV6-5
CASGLQVGGTGRETQYF | TGTGCTAGTGGTTTGCAAGTCGGGGGGACAGGGCGAGAGACCCAGTACTTC | TRBD1 | - | TRBJ2-5 | TRBV12-5
CAWSEGTPNTEAFF | TGTGCCTGGAGTGAAGGGACACCAAACACTGAAGCTTTCTTT | - | - | TRBJ1-1 | TRBV30
CATSDPGTGDTGELFF | TGTGCCACCAGTGACCCCGGGACAGGGGACACCGGGGAGCTGTTTTTT | TRBD1 | few | TRBJ2-2 | TRBV24-1
CASSLSPGPQGETQYF | TGCGCCAGCAGCTTGAGCCCTGGGCCCCAGGGGGAGACCCAGTACTTC | - | - | TRBJ2-5 | TRBV5-1
CASSPDRVAGTGELFF | TGTGCCAGCAGCCCAGACAGGGTCGCGGGCACCGGGGAGCTGTTTTTT | TRBD1 | once | TRBJ2-2 | TRBV7-9
CASSLHRGTVETQYF | TGTGCCAGCAGCCTACACCGGGGGACGGTAGAGACCCAGTACTTC | - | - | TRBJ2-5 | TRBV14
CASSLDATNTGELFF | TGCGCCAGCAGCTTGGATGCTACGAACACCGGGGAGCTGTTTTTT | - | - | TRBJ2-2 | TRBV5-1
CASSPRTGVGYTF | TGTGCCAGCAGTCCTCGGACAGGGGTTGGCTACACCTTC | TRBD1 | - | TRBJ1-2 | TRBV27
CASSQDPGDGYGYTF | TGCGCCAGCAGCCAAGATCCAGGGGACGGCTATGGCTACACCTTC | - | - | TRBJ1-2 | TRBV4-3
CASSPDARGSSGNTIYF | TGCGCCAGCAGCCCCGACGCTCGGGGAAGCTCTGGAAACACCATATATTTT | - | - | TRBJ1-3 | TRBV5-1
CASSQRGGNEQFF | TGTGCCAGCAGCCAGCGGGGGGGCAATGAGCAGTTCTTC | TRBD2 | - | TRBJ2-1 | TRBV3-1/TRBV3-2
CASSLRGPSNTGELFF | TGTGCCAGCAGCCTCAGGGGGCCCTCGAACACCGGGGAGCTGTTTTTT | TRBD1 | few | TRBJ2-2 | TRBV7-9
CASSTAGKGFYNEQFF | TGTGCCAGTAGTACCGCAGGGAAGGGTTTCTACAATGAGCAGTTCTTC | - | - | TRBJ2-1 | TRBV19
CASSQGQADPFF | TGCGCCAGCAGCCAAGGGCAGGCTGATCCGTTCTTC | - | - | TRBJ2-1 | TRBV4-1
CASSQDAGQGNYGYTF | TGTGCCAGCAGCCAAGACGCCGGCCAGGGCAACTATGGCTACACCTTC | - | - | TRBJ1-2 | TRBV3-1/TRBV3-2
CASSLGTDSYEQYF | TGTGCCAGCAGCTTGGGGACAGATTCCTACGAGCAGTACTTC | - | - | TRBJ2-7 | TRBV5-4
CASNSRGWDQPQHF | TGTGCCAGCAATAGCAGGGGGTGGGATCAGCCCCAGCATTTT | TRBD1 | - | TRBJ1-5 | TRBV19
CASSLQGGGNTIYF | TGCGCCAGCAGCTTACAGGGTGGCGGAAACACCATATATTTT | - | - | TRBJ1-3 | TRBV5-1
CASSFSGGVGQPQHF | TGTGCCAGCAGCTTCTCAGGGGGCGTTGGACAGCCCCAGCATTTT | TRBD1 | - | TRBJ1-5 | TRBV7-6
CSAREVANTEAFF | TGCAGCGCCCGAGAGGTGGCGAACACTGAAGCTTTCTTT | - | - | TRBJ1-1 | TRBV29-1
CASSLGGRAHTGELFF | TGTGCCAGCAGCTTGGGGGGCAGGGCGCACACCGGGGAGCTGTTTTTT | - | - | TRBJ2-2 | TRBV5-4
CASSDLQGTTETQYF | TGTGCCAGCAGTGACCTACAGGGGACGACGGAGACCCAGTACTTC | TRBD1 | - | TRBJ2-5 | TRBV2
CSAIGQGYEQYF | TGCAGCGCCATTGGACAGGGGTACGAGCAGTACTTC | TRBD1 | - | TRBJ2-7 | TRBV29-1
CASSPPGQGGQPQHF | TGTGCCAGCTCCCCCCCCGGGCAGGGTGGGCAGCCCCAGCATTTT | - | - | TRBJ1-5 | TRBV18
CASSHQTGVDTEAFF | TGTGCCAGCAGCCACCAGACAGGGGTTGACACTGAAGCTTTCTTT | TRBD1 | - | TRBJ1-1 | TRBV4-2
CATRTGDRGLVWQPQHF | TGTGCCACCAGGACCGGGGACAGGGGGCTTGTTTGGCAGCCCCAGCATTTT | TRBD1 | - | TRBJ1-5 | TRBV24-1
CASSVAGRVTGELFF | TGTGCCAGTAGTGTAGCGGGAAGGGTGACCGGGGAGCTGTTTTTT | TRBD2 | - | TRBJ2-2 | TRBV19
CASSPSRATDEQYF | TGTGCCAGCAGCCCGTCCAGGGCTACCGACGAGCAGTACTTC | - | - | TRBJ2-7 | TRBV11-2
CASSRLTGGNTIYF | TGTGCCAGCAGCCGCCTGACAGGAGGAAACACCATATATTTT | - | - | TRBJ1-3 | TRBV3-1/TRBV3-2
CASSPDSFNQPQHF | TGTGCCAGCAGCCCTGACAGTTTCAATCAGCCCCAGCATTTT | - | - | TRBJ1-5 | TRBV7-9
CASSDQGAANTEAFF | TGTGCCAGCAGTGACCAGGGGGCGGCGAACACTGAAGCTTTCTTT | TRBD1 | - | TRBJ1-1 | TRBV6-1
CASSPRTDQRYGYTF | TGTGCCAGCTCACCACGGACAGACCAACGCTATGGCTACACCTTC | - | - | TRBJ1-2 | TRBV18
CASSLTGQNTEAFF | TGTGCCAGCAGCCTAACAGGTCAGAACACTGAAGCTTTCTTT | - | - | TRBJ1-1 | TRBV3-1/TRBV3-2
CASSLQGALSYEQYF | TGTGCCAGCAGTTTACAGGGGGCGTTATCCTACGAGCAGTACTTC | TRBD1 | - | TRBJ2-7 | TRBV6-2/TRBV6-3
CATRQQETQYF | TGTGCCACCCGACAGCAGGAGACCCAGTACTTC | - | - | TRBJ2-5 | TRBV11-2
CAKSGTSTLHEQYF | TGTGCCAAATCGGGGACTAGCACACTGCACGAGCAGTACTTC | TRBD2 | - | TRBJ2-7 | TRBV19
CASSPGGSYGYTF | TGTGCCAGCAGTCCAGGGGGATCTTATGGCTACACCTTC | TRBD1 | - | TRBJ1-2 | TRBV6-5
CASSPRRTDEQFF | TGTGCCAGCTCACCTAGGAGGACCGATGAGCAGTTCTTC | - | - | TRBJ2-1 | TRBV18
CASSEAEEVF | TGTGCCAGCAGTGAAGCGGAGGAGGTTTTT | - | - | TRBJ1-4 | TRBV6-1